The next 5 T cell receptor beta chains were all read from a single sample in a study of shared clonotypes between healthy human individuals (dated by TCRdb to about 2020). The library was prepared using the immunoSEQ multiplex PCR assay. TCRdb retrieved this table from immuneACCESS and kept in-frame rearrangements only. Not all clones are present; in checked studies, unresolved V genes account for under half, and no reason is known for the remainder. The sample data list 550,000 to 800,000 clones, and 90% of these were observed just once. Together, the top ten hold 34% of the sample. The sample comprised memory CD8+ T cells from PBMCs. The cell subset or site label of this sample denotes: CD45RO+ cells pooled with CCR7-negative TemRA cells. Source of these receptors: a man between 18 and 35 years old in good health. Some clones in this sample may be carry-over from other donors' samples.

This clone came up once. V usage is TRBV28 and J usage is TRBJ1-1; D not certain. The length of the CDR3 is 15 residues. The germline CDR1 and CDR2 sequences are MDHEN and SYDVKM. V lost 2 bases, J lost 2 bases, and 12 bases lay in between. The CDR3 DNA reads as TGTGCCAGCAGTTTACGGTGGGGATATAACACTGAAGCTTTCTTT. Its translation: CASSLRWGYNTEAFF.

The chain employs TRBV10-3 and TRBJ2-1; the match to TRBD2 covers 8 bases. Germline lookup yields CDR1 ENHRY and CDR2 SYGVKD. This CDR3 spans 15 amino acids. V shed 4 bases and J 6 bases; nucleotides not matched to a gene: 8. This CDR3 is CAISAAAGVGNEQFF. DNA of the CDR3: TGTGCCATCAGTGCCGCAGCGGGAGTCGGCAATGAGCAGTTCTTC.

The chain has TRBV7-3 and TRBJ2-3; the match to TRBD2 covers 11 bases. Germline CDR1 reads SGHTA; CDR2 reads FQGTGA. V shed 3 bases and J 6 bases; nucleotides not matched to a gene: 5. This CDR3 contains 15 residues. The CDR3 nucleotides read TGTGCCAGCAGCTTCACTAGCGGGAGATCGGATACGCAGTATTTT. Residues: CASSFTSGRSDTQYF.

This chain joins TRBV11-2 and TRBJ2-7; 8 nucleotides align to TRBD1. The trim removed 1 base at V and 12 bases at J, leaving 5 bases unmatched. This CDR3 is built from 12 residues. Germline CDR1 and CDR2: SGHAT and FQNNGV. The DNA for the CDR3 is TGTGCCAGCAGCTTAGGCGGACAGGGTCGGTACTTC. Protein product: CASSLGGQGRYF.

The rearrangement links TRBV6-1 to TRBJ2-3; 9 bases align to TRBD1. J was trimmed by 4 bases and V by 4 bases; bases with no gene match: 6. Germline-derived CDR1 and CDR2 are MNHNS and SASEGT. This CDR3 contains 15 residues. The CDR3 is CASSGLRTGADTQYF. CDR3 nucleotide sequence: TGTGCCAGCAGTGGATTAAGGACAGGGGCAGATACGCAGTATTTT.